A single sample is the source of the 21 T cell receptor beta chains below, sequenced in a study of cytomegalovirus exposure and HLA in healthy donors. Amplification used 60 Vbeta primers and 13 Jbeta primers. This table comes from immunoSEQ multiplex PCR, and its TCRdb copy is limited to in-frame clones, with some not included. The table shows some 120,000 clones, with roughly 68% occurring only once. The sequencing sample was made of PBMCs. These receptors came from a woman in her 30s in good health and CMV-seronegative.

This clone was counted between two and nine times. V and J are TRBV11-2 and TRBJ2-1; TRBD1 aligns across 10 bases. V shed 3 bases and J 8 bases; nucleotides not matched to a gene: 10. The CDR3 covers 16 residues. Germline CDR1 SGHAT, CDR2 FQNNGV. In nucleotides, the CDR3 is TGTGCCAGCAGCTTCACCGGGACAGGGGAGTTCCATGAGCAGTTCTTC. It encodes CASSFTGTGEFHEQFF. Together with reference TRBV11-2 and TRBJ2-1, the CDR3 gives the full variable domain: EAGVAQSPRYKIIEKRQSVAFWCNPISGHATLYWYQQILGQGPKLLIQFQNNGVVDDSQLPKDRFSAERLKGVDSTLKIQPAKLEDSAVYLCASSFTGTGEFHEQFFGPGTRLTVL.

In this sample, this clone turned up a few times. This rearrangement joins TRBV10-3 to TRBJ2-7, with 8 positions matching TRBD2. In germline, CDR1 is ENHRY, CDR2 SYGVKD. The CDR3 length is 16 residues. The trim removed 3 bases at V and 1 base at J, leaving 8 bases unmatched. The CDR3 nucleotides are TGTGCCATCAGTGATCTGGGCGGGAGGAGTTCCTACGAGCAGTACTTC. Protein: CAISDLGGRSSYEQYF.

As regards this clone: The junction and the germline gene differ at one end; a read error may be behind it. V usage is TRBV27 and J usage is TRBJ2-1; possibly TRBD2 for D (6 bases). This CDR3 comprises 15 residues. Germline V CDR1 and CDR2: MNHEY, SMNVEV (reference sequence). CDR3 nucleotide sequence: TGTGTCAGCAGACTAGGACTGACTCCAAAATATGAACAGTTCTTC. This gives the protein CVSRLGLTPKYEQFF.

The V call is TRBV15, the J call TRBJ1-3, with 7 bases that match TRBD1. The J segment lost 0 bases and the V segment lost 0 bases, leaving 5 bases of the junction unmatched. The CDR3 loop spans 17 amino acids. Germline V gene data show CDR1 as LNHNV and CDR2 as YYDKDF (reference sequence). The CDR3 bases are TGTGCCACCAGCAGAGAGACGGACAGGATCTCTGGAAACACCATATATTTT. Protein product: CATSRETDRISGNTIYF.

The chain combines TRBV19 with TRBJ1-2; a possible D gene is TRBD1 (6 bases). Trimming removed 3 bases at V and 7 bases at J, with 21 bases between. In germline, CDR1 is LNHDA, CDR2 SQIVND (reference sequence). The CDR3 is 16 residues long. CDR3 nucleotides: TGTGCCAGTAGTATCGGGACAACCTCGCGCAGTGGTGGCTACACCTTC. Encoded protein: CASSIGTTSRSGGYTF.

The gene calls are TRBV27 and TRBJ2-4, with 10 bases identical to TRBD2. V gave up 8 bases and J gave up 0 bases; unmatched junction bases: 10. Germline values: CDR1 MNHEY, CDR2 SMNVEV (reference sequence). The CDR3 has 17 residues. CDR3 nucleotides: TGTGCCAGCCGCCGGACTAGCGGCCACCTAGCCAAAAACATTCAGTACTTC. It specifies CASRRTSGHLAKNIQYF.

The rearrangement joins TRBV20-1 to TRBJ1-1, with TRBD1 matching 7 bases. Germline V CDR1 and CDR2: DFQATT, SNEGSKA (reference sequence). Unmatched junction bases numbered 4, after V lost 6 bases and J lost 6 bases. CDR3 size: 11 residues. The CDR3 is CSAYGTAEAFF. The DNA for the CDR3 is TGCAGTGCATACGGGACAGCTGAAGCTTTCTTT.

The J gene is TRBJ1-2, the V gene TRBV5-1; 7 bases match TRBD1. The CDR3 sequence is 14 residues long. The germline CDR1 and CDR2 sequences are SGHRS and YFSETQ. The ends lost 3 bases at V and 2 bases at J; junction bases unmatched: 4. CDR3 DNA: TGCGCCAGCAGCTCTCAGGGGGGAAACTATGGCTACACCTTC. This sequence encodes CASSSQGGNYGYTF. Using reference TRBV5-1 and TRBJ1-2 for the parts outside the CDR3, the full variable domain is KAGVTQTPRYLIKTRGQQVTLSCSPISGHRSVSWYQQTPGQGLQFLFEYFSETQRNKGNFPGRFSGRQFSNSRSEMNVSTLELGDSALYLCASSSQGGNYGYTFGSGTRLTVV.

This sequence joins TRBV6-5 and TRBJ2-1; tentative D call: TRBD2 (5 bases). This CDR3 is 14 amino acids long. V lost 11 bases, J lost 2 bases, and 16 bases lay in between. CDR1 MNHEY and CDR2 SVGAGI come from the germline V gene. For the CDR3, the DNA is TGTGCCCCCGGAAGCGGCCAAGCCTACAATGAGCAGTTCTTC. It encodes CAPGSGQAYNEQFF.

This sequence joins TRBV6-1 and TRBJ1-2; 7 nucleotides line up with TRBD1. V shed 7 bases and J 8 bases; nucleotides not matched to a gene: 10. Germline-derived CDR1 and CDR2 are MNHNS and SASEGT. The CDR3 has 13 residues. This chain's CDR3 is CASIRTGASGYTF. The CDR3 DNA follows: TGTGCCAGCATTCGAACAGGGGCTAGCGGCTACACCTTC.

This chain joins TRBV19 and TRBJ1-2, with TRBD1 matching over 10 bases. Germline CDR1 and CDR2: LNHDA and SQIVND (reference sequence). The CDR3 extends over 14 amino acids. The junction had 9 bases not matched to a gene; V was cut back by 7 bases and J by 7 bases. The CDR3 here is CASTVDRGLSGYTF. The CDR3 nucleotides read TGTGCCAGTACCGTAGACAGGGGGCTTAGTGGCTACACCTTC. The full variable domain, with the rest looked up from reference TRBV19 and TRBJ1-2, is DGGITQSPKYLFRKEGQNVTLSCEQNLNHDAMYWYRQDPGQGLRLIYYSQIVNDFQKGDIAEGYSVSREKKESFPLTVTSAQKNPTAFYLCASTVDRGLSGYTFGSGTRLTVV.

This chain joins TRBV6-5 and TRBJ2-2; weak D call: TRBD1 (6 bases). V was cut by 8 bases and J by 5 bases, with 15 bases left in between. The CDR3 has 14 amino acids. Germline-derived CDR1 and CDR2 are MNHEY and SVGAGI. CDR3 in amino acids: CASFARGGTGELFF. CDR3 nucleotide sequence: TGTGCCAGCTTTGCCCGAGGGGGAACCGGGGAGCTGTTTTTT.

V gene TRBV9 combines with J gene TRBJ1-1, with 8 bases lining up with TRBD1. CDR3 length: 15 amino acids. CDR1 and CDR2 from the germline V gene are SGDLS and YYNGEE. V shed 4 bases, J shed 1 base, and the junction held 6 bases outside the gene matches. The CDR3 is CASSIRDRGNTEAFF. The CDR3 DNA sequence: TGTGCCAGCAGCATCCGTGACAGGGGGAACACTGAAGCTTTCTTT.

The chain carries TRBV5-1 and TRBJ1-1, with 10 bases that match TRBD1. The CDR3 loop spans 17 amino acids. CDR1 and CDR2 from the germline V gene are SGHRS and YFSETQ. J was trimmed by 0 bases and V by 1 base; bases with no gene match: 6. For the CDR3, the DNA is TGCGCCAGCAGCTTGATAGGGACAGGGGCGATGAACACTGAAGCTTTCTTT. This codes for CASSLIGTGAMNTEAFF.

This CDR3 is CAWSGQGWIYGYTF. CDR3 in DNA: TGTGCCTGGAGTGGACAGGGGTGGATATATGGCTACACCTTC. This chain links TRBV30 with TRBJ1-2; 8 bases are a match to TRBD1. CDR3 length: 14 residues. Germline V CDR1 and CDR2: GTSNPN, SVGIG (reference sequence). With V trimmed by 1 base and J by 5 bases, 6 bases remained unmatched.

This sequence joins TRBV4-2 and TRBJ2-5; 8 nucleotides line up with TRBD2. This CDR3 is 15 amino acids long. J gave up 4 bases and V 1 base, and 5 bases lay outside the gene matches. CDR1 and CDR2 (germline): LGHNA, YNFKEQ. CDR3 nucleotides: TGTGCCAGCAGCCAAGGAGCGGGAGTATCAGAGACCCAGTACTTC. It codes for CASSQGAGVSETQYF.

The genes are TRBV9 and TRBJ2-5; D gene unclear. V gave up 0 bases and J gave up 4 bases, with 10 bases separating them. Germline lookup yields CDR1 SGDLS and CDR2 YYNGEE. CDR3 length: 14 residues. CDR3: CASSVVPSGETQYF. For the CDR3, the DNA is TGTGCCAGCAGCGTAGTCCCCTCGGGAGAGACCCAGTACTTC.

The V call is TRBV4-2, the J call TRBJ2-7; 7 bases map to TRBD1. The J segment lost 5 bases and the V segment lost 6 bases, leaving 4 bases of the junction unmatched. The CDR3 loop spans 12 amino acids. CDR1 is LGHNA, CDR2 YNFKEQ, per germline. This CDR3 is CASSQRGHEQYF. The CDR3 bases are TGTGCCAGCAGTCAAAGGGGGCACGAGCAGTACTTC.

CDR3 sequence reads: CASSLLAGVETQYF. DNA of the CDR3: TGCGCCAGCAGCTTACTAGCGGGGGTGGAGACCCAGTACTTC. This sequence joins TRBV5-1 and TRBJ2-5; TRBD2 aligns across 11 bases. The CDR3 length is 14 residues. V trimming: 2 bases; J trimming: 5 bases; junction bases outside the gene matches: 2. Germline-derived CDR1 and CDR2 are SGHRS and YFSETQ.

V and J are TRBV5-4 and TRBJ2-1; possibly TRBD2 for D (6 bases). Deletions cut 4 bases from V and 0 bases from J, with 17 bases between. CDR3 length: 17 residues. Germline loops: CDR1 SGHNT, CDR2 YYREEE (reference sequence). The CDR3 DNA is TGTGCCAGCAGCCCAGGAGGGGCCAGCCTCTCCTACAATGAGCAGTTCTTC. Amino acid sequence: CASSPGGASLSYNEQFF.

In its sample, this clone was seen once. This chain uses TRBV5-3 with TRBJ1-2; the D is unclear. TRBV5-3 belongs to the ORF category, with a function that is uncertain. V gave up 8 bases and J gave up 3 bases, with 11 bases separating them. This CDR3 region has 12 residues. This CDR3 reads CARWPPHYGYTF. As DNA, the CDR3 is TGTGCCAGGTGGCCCCCCCACTATGGCTACACCTTC.